One and the same sample provided the 26 T cell receptor beta chains below, sequenced in a study of shared clonotypes between healthy human individuals. Naive CD8 cells were CD45RO-negative, positively selected for CCR7, excluding terminally differentiated effector memory CD45RA+ cells. This table comes from immunoSEQ multiplex PCR, and its TCRdb copy is limited to in-frame clones, with some not included. The sample lists about 1.9 million clones; roughly 93% were seen once. The sequencing input was naive CD8+ T cells from PBMCs. Source of these receptors: a man aged 18 to 29 in good health. Some clones in this sample may be carry-over from other donors' samples.

The chain couples TRBV29-1 to TRBJ1-2; 7 nucleotides agree with TRBD1. CDR1 and CDR2 (germline): SQVTM, ANQGSEA. Trimming removed 5 bases from V and 5 bases from J; junction bases left unmatched: 8. The CDR3 is made up of 13 amino acids. CDR3 sequence (DNA): TGCAGCGTTATCCGCCAGGGGGGTTATGGCTACACCTTC. Translation: CSVIRQGGYGYTF.

In this sample, this clone turned up once. The chain joins TRBV30 to TRBJ1-1; D may be TRBD1 (5 bases). The CDR3 is 14 amino acids. V was clipped by 7 bases and J by 1 base, with 16 bases between them. CDR1 is GTSNPN, CDR2 SVGIG, per germline (reference sequence). Written as DNA, the CDR3 is TGTGCCTACAGTCCCGGGACGGGGAACACTGAAGCTTTCTTT. Its translation is CAYSPGTGNTEAFF.

V and J are TRBV27 and TRBJ2-7, with 10 positions matching TRBD1. V was pared by 3 bases and J by 4 bases, with 6 bases of the junction left unmatched. The germline V gene has CDR1 MNHEY and CDR2 SMNVEV (reference sequence). This CDR3 is 15 amino acids long. CDR3 protein: CASSLFRTGGYEQYF. CDR3 bases: TGTGCCAGCAGTTTGTTCCGGACAGGGGGGTACGAGCAGTACTTC.

The J gene is TRBJ2-1, the V gene TRBV4-2; 7 nucleotides line up with TRBD2. The ends lost 5 bases at V and 6 bases at J; junction bases unmatched: 10. The length of the CDR3 is 15 residues. Germline lookup yields CDR1 LGHNA and CDR2 YNFKEQ. DNA of the CDR3: TGTGCCAGCAGCTCGCGGACTAGTTCCCGCAATGAGCAGTTCTTC. Translated: CASSSRTSSRNEQFF.

The rearrangement links TRBV7-9 to TRBJ2-1; 11 nucleotides match TRBD2. The length of the CDR3 is 16 residues. The V gene end was trimmed by 6 bases and the J gene end by 8 bases; junction bases not matched to a gene: 12. Germline CDR1 is SEHNR and CDR2 is FQNEAQ (reference sequence). The CDR3: CASSGGLAEAGHEQFF. As DNA, the CDR3 is TGTGCCAGCAGTGGGGGACTAGCGGAGGCCGGGCATGAGCAGTTCTTC.

V gene TRBV4-2 combines with J gene TRBJ2-2; weak D call: TRBD1 (5 bases). This CDR3 is built from 17 residues. From germline, CDR1 is LGHNA and CDR2 YNFKEQ. V was cut by 0 bases and J by 6 bases, with 17 bases left in between. The CDR3 loop is CASSQDHGRVPAGELFF. The DNA for the CDR3 is TGTGCCAGCAGCCAAGACCATGGCAGGGTACCCGCCGGGGAGCTGTTTTTT.

The chain has TRBV29-1 and TRBJ2-7, with D perhaps TRBD1 (5 bases). The CDR3 loop spans 13 amino acids. CDR1 and CDR2 from the germline V gene are SQVTM and ANQGSEA. V was cut by 5 bases and J by 0 bases, with 11 bases left in between. The CDR3 region has the DNA TGCAGCGTTCGGCCAGGGAACTCCTACGAGCAGTACTTC. Its protein is CSVRPGNSYEQYF.

V usage is TRBV29-1 and J usage is TRBJ1-2; D not certain. Germline loops: CDR1 SQVTM, CDR2 ANQGSEA. V lost 4 bases to trimming and J lost 4 bases, with 10 bases between them. The CDR3 spans 12 residues. The CDR3 here is CSVGGFPYGYTF. The CDR3 DNA reads as TGCAGCGTTGGAGGATTTCCCTATGGCTACACCTTC.

The chain has TRBV7-9 and TRBJ2-2, with D possibly being TRBD2 (5 bases). CDR3 length: 14 residues. Trimming pared 5 bases from V and 7 bases from J, leaving 14 bases between. The germline CDR1 and CDR2 sequences are SEHNR and FQNEAQ (reference sequence). CDR3 sequence (DNA): TGTGCCAGCAGCCTAACTCGGGGTCACGGGGAGCTGTTTTTT. Amino acids: CASSLTRGHGELFF.

A remark on this clone: In the same sample, other DNA sequences code for this CDR3. The chain uses TRBV6-5 and TRBJ2-1; D unresolved. CDR3 size: 14 residues. Per germline, CDR1 MNHEY and CDR2 SVGAGI. The V end was cut by 5 bases, the J end by 0 bases, with 8 bases between. The CDR3 reads CASSRRSSYNEQFF. Here the CDR3 DNA reads TGTGCCAGCAGTCGACGTAGCTCCTACAATGAGCAGTTCTTC.

In its sample, this clone was seen once. The J gene is TRBJ2-4, the V gene TRBV7-9; weak D call: TRBD1 (5 bases). Between the trimmed V and J ends, which lost 3 bases and 0 bases, there was a span of 15 bases. This CDR3 has 17 residues. Germline loops: CDR1 SEHNR, CDR2 FQNEAQ (reference sequence). The CDR3 DNA reads as TGTGCCAGCAGCTTCTTCCAGGGAACCGTAGCCAAAAACATTCAGTACTTC. Protein sequence: CASSFFQGTVAKNIQYF.

This clone occurred once. V is TRBV6-1 and J is TRBJ1-4, with D maybe TRBD1 (5 bases). CDR1 and CDR2 (germline): MNHNS, SASEGT. CDR3 size: 15 residues. The V and J ends lost 3 bases and 5 bases respectively, with 13 bases between them. The CDR3 region is CASSEYRGRNEKLFF. CDR3 sequence (DNA): TGTGCCAGCAGTGAGTACCGGGGCAGGAATGAAAAACTGTTTTTT.

The chain combines TRBV10-3 with TRBJ1-1; TRBD1 matches 8 bases. The CDR3 has 14 amino acids. With V trimmed by 10 bases and J by 3 bases, 10 bases remained unmatched. Germline CDR1 is ENHRY and CDR2 is SYGVKD. CDR3 in DNA: TGTGCCACCGGACAGGGTTGGGATCACACTGAAGCTTTCTTT. Protein sequence: CATGQGWDHTEAFF.

The gene calls are TRBV19 and TRBJ2-4; the D call may be TRBD1 or TRBD2 (5 bases each). CDR1 and CDR2 from the germline V gene are LNHDA and SQIVND (reference sequence). Trimming pared 3 bases from V and 9 bases from J, leaving 15 bases between. The CDR3 is made up of 14 amino acids. The CDR3: CASSIRDGQSIQYF. CDR3 in DNA: TGTGCCAGTAGTATCCGGGACGGCCAGAGCATTCAGTACTTC.

This rearrangement joins TRBV7-8 to TRBJ2-5; TRBD2 matches 12 bases. CDR3 length: 16 amino acids. The trim removed 5 bases at V and 5 bases at J, leaving 9 bases unmatched. CDR1 SGHVS and CDR2 FQNEAQ come from the germline V gene. The CDR3 is CASSHPPSGRAETQYF. Written as DNA, the CDR3 is TGTGCCAGCAGCCACCCACCTAGCGGGAGGGCGGAGACCCAGTACTTC.

The chain employs TRBV2 and TRBJ2-6, with TRBD2 as a possible D gene (6 bases). The CDR3 runs to 17 residues. Germline CDR1 is SNHLY and CDR2 is FYNNEI. Trimming removed 4 bases from V and 0 bases from J, with 13 bases in between. CDR3 residues: CASSASVRSSGANVLTF. CDR3 in DNA: TGTGCCAGCAGTGCTAGCGTCAGAAGCTCTGGGGCCAACGTCCTGACTTTC.

V usage is TRBV10-3 and J usage is TRBJ2-7; 12 bases are shared with TRBD2. The CDR3 sequence is 17 residues long. The ends lost 5 bases at V and 2 bases at J; junction bases unmatched: 10. The germline V gene has CDR1 ENHRY and CDR2 SYGVKD. The CDR3 here is CAISRLLAGGPAYEQYF. The DNA of the CDR3 is TGTGCCATCAGTAGACTCCTAGCGGGAGGGCCGGCCTACGAGCAGTACTTC.

The J gene is TRBJ2-3, the V gene TRBV6-4; TRBD2 might be the D (5 bases). V gave up 4 bases and J gave up 6 bases, with 17 bases separating them. This CDR3 spans 15 amino acids. CDR1 is MRHNA, CDR2 SNTAGT, per germline. CDR3: CASSAGKLEADTQYF. Written as DNA, the CDR3 is TGTGCCAGCAGTGCGGGGAAATTGGAGGCGGATACGCAGTATTTT.

The chain has TRBV14 and TRBJ2-7; 12 nucleotides match TRBD2. Unmatched junction bases numbered 6, after V lost 4 bases and J lost 5 bases. The germline CDR1 and CDR2 sequences are SGHDN and FVKESK. This CDR3 is built from 15 residues. This chain's CDR3 is CASSPRTSGIHEQYF. CDR3 bases: TGTGCCAGCAGCCCTCGGACTAGCGGGATCCACGAGCAGTACTTC.

This clone was seen only once. The chain is built from TRBV5-4 and TRBJ2-4, with D unresolved. Per the germline V gene, CDR1 is SGHNT and CDR2 is YYREEE (reference sequence). This CDR3 is built from 15 residues. The V end lost 3 bases, the J end lost 0 bases, and 10 bases lay between the germline ends. CDR3 coding DNA: TGTGCCAGCAGCTCGAGGACCTTAGCCAAAAACATTCAGTACTTC. Translating it yields CASSSRTLAKNIQYF.

The rearrangement links TRBV6-1 to TRBJ2-3; 9 positions agree with TRBD2. Germline V gene sequence: CDR1 MNHNS, CDR2 SASEGT. CDR3 length equals 16 residues. After removal of 2 bases from V and 4 bases from J, the junction contained 7 bases not matched to a gene. CDR3 DNA sequence: TGTGCCAGCAGTGAATTCCTAGCGGGATCGGCAGATACGCAGTATTTT. Translated, it gives CASSEFLAGSADTQYF.

The chain has TRBV11-3 and TRBJ2-1; no clear D gene. V lost 3 bases and J 0 bases, leaving 15 bases between the germline ends. CDR3 size: 17 residues. In germline, CDR1 is SGHNT, CDR2 YENEEA. The CDR3 reads CASSFGEDPSSYNEQFF. The CDR3 DNA reads TGTGCCAGCAGCTTCGGAGAGGACCCGAGCTCCTACAATGAGCAGTTCTTC.

This chain links TRBV19 with TRBJ2-5, with TRBD1 identical over 7 bases. The germline gives CDR1 LNHDA, CDR2 SQIVND (reference sequence). J lost 5 bases, V lost 4 bases, and 7 bases had no gene match. The CDR3 runs 14 residues. The CDR3 DNA reads TGTGCCAGTAGTAGGGACAGCCGTTCGGAGACCCAGTACTTC. It yields the protein CASSRDSRSETQYF.

This clone was counted a single time. The chain has TRBV9 and TRBJ2-7, with 9 bases matching TRBD1. The CDR3 extends over 17 amino acids. Germline V gene data show CDR1 as SGDLS and CDR2 as YYNGEE. The ends lost 0 bases at V and 2 bases at J; junction bases unmatched: 9. The DNA for the CDR3 is TGTGCCAGCAGCGTAGGGAGGGGACAGGGCGTAACCTACGAGCAGTACTTC. Its protein is CASSVGRGQGVTYEQYF. Full variable domain (missing parts from reference TRBV9 and TRBJ2-7): DSGVTQTPKHLITATGQRVTLRCSPRSGDLSVYWYQQSLDQGLQFLIQYYNGEERAKGNILERFSAQQFPDLHSELNLSSLELGDSALYFCASSVGRGQGVTYEQYFGPGTRLTVT.

The chain has TRBV29-1 and TRBJ2-3; possibly TRBD1 for D (5 bases). This CDR3 has 13 amino acids. Between the trimmed V and J ends, which lost 7 bases and 0 bases, there was a span of 11 bases. Germline V gives CDR1 SQVTM, CDR2 ANQGSEA. The CDR3 DNA is TGCAGCGCGACAGTGATAAGCACAGATACGCAGTATTTT. It yields the protein CSATVISTDTQYF.

Here the CDR3 DNA reads TGTGCCAGCAGCCAAGAAATAATCAACACTGAAGCTTTCTTT. It yields the protein CASSQEIINTEAFF. The chain has TRBV14 and TRBJ1-1; D is uncertain. V was shortened by 0 bases and J by 2 bases, with 7 bases between the two germline ends. Germline values: CDR1 SGHDN, CDR2 FVKESK. CDR3 length: 14 residues.